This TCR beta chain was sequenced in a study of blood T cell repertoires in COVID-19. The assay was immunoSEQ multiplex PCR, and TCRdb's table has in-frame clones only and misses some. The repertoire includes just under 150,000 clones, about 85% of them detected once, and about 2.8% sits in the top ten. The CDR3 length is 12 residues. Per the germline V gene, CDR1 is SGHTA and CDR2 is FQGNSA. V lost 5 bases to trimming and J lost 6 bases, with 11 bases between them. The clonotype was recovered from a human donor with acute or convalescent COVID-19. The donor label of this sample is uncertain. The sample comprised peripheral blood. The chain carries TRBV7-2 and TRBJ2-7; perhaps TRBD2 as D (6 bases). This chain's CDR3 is CASSRRAGEQYF. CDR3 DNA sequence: TGTGCCAGCAGCCGTCGAGCGGGCGAGCAGTACTTC. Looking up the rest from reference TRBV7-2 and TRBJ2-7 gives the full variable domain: GAGVSQSPSNKVTEKGKDVELRCDPISGHTALYWYRQSLGQGLEFLIYFQGNSAPDKSGLPSDRFSAERTGGSVSTLTIQRTQQEDSAVYLCASSRRAGEQYFGPGTRLTVT.